The present T cell receptor beta chain was sequenced within a study of blood T cell repertoires in COVID-19. In the authors' workflow: Researchers report that nucleated cell counts were estimated from reference gene primer amplification. The protocol was immunoSEQ multiplex PCR, while the TCRdb copy is restricted to in-frame clones and leaves out a portion. The D gene and trimming were derived from the DNA, and the V and J assignments and clone size from that table. Here the sample spans 200,000 to 250,000 clones, 85% to 90% being singletons. Germline values: CDR1 KGHSH, CDR2 LQKENI. The V gene lost 3 bases and the J gene lost 1 base, with 4 bases spanning the gap. This CDR3 spans 13 amino acids. Seattle's cohort entered during active infection and was followed longitudinally.

The receptor's source is a man aged 25-40 years with COVID-19, enrolled during active disease. This chain joins TRBV18 and TRBJ1-5, with D uncertain. The sample comprised peripheral blood. CDR3: CASSPRSNQPQHF. The DNA for the CDR3 is TGTGCCAGCTCACCGAGGAGCAATCAGCCCCAGCATTTT.